The 28 T cell receptor beta chains in this list originate from one sample, sequenced in a study. TCRdb re-derived calls from the 5' RACE reads in MiXCR, one entry per CDR3 protein. This sample has approximately 580 distinct CDR3 sequences, with 9.2% found just once. Sequencing was done on a sample of central memory T cells from blood PBMCs. Regarding subset: central memory CD4+ T cells. These receptors were collected from a male donor with HIV.

The gene calls are TRBV6-1 and TRBJ1-1; perhaps TRBD1 as D (5 bases). Trimming took off 8 bases at V and 0 bases at J, with 13 bases between the two ends. The germline V gene has CDR1 MNHNS and CDR2 SASEGT. The CDR3 is 14 residues long. CDR3 in DNA: TGTGCCAGCCGTCCGGACATCATGAACACTGAAGCTTTCTTT. Protein sequence: CASRPDIMNTEAFF.

The chain combines TRBV24-1 with TRBJ2-2; no clear D. Germline-derived CDR1 and CDR2 are KGHDR and SFDVKD. The CDR3 totals 13 residues. V was cut by 4 bases and J by 8 bases, with 10 bases left in between. CDR3 protein: CATSEQPGGELFF. CDR3 nucleotides: TGTGCCACCAGTGAACAACCTGGGGGGGAGCTGTTTTTT.

This clonotype was detected only a few times. CDR3: CASSHAGDFGVGELFF. The CDR3 bases are TGCGCCAGCAGTCACGCAGGGGACTTCGGTGTCGGGGAGCTGTTTTTT. The chain joins TRBV23-1 to TRBJ2-2, with D possibly called TRBD1 or TRBD2 (6 bases each). TRBV23-1 is noted as an ORF with a role that remains uncertain. Trimming cost V 3 bases and J 7 bases, with 18 bases left between them. CDR3 length: 16 residues.

By share, this clonotype ranks as large (0.1 to 1%). This CDR3 reads CASSASGGDTGELFF. The CDR3 DNA reads as TGTGCCAGCAGTGCTAGCGGGGGGGACACCGGGGAGCTGTTTTTT. This chain uses TRBV6-6 with TRBJ2-2; TRBD2 matches 12 bases. The length of the CDR3 is 15 residues. J gave up 3 bases and V 5 bases, and 1 base lay outside the gene matches. Germline CDR1 is MNHNY and CDR2 is SVGAGI (reference sequence).

This clonotype was detected only a few times. This chain links TRBV7-2 with TRBJ2-3; 7 bases map to TRBD1. Germline V CDR1 and CDR2: SGHTA, FQGNSA. Trimming cost V 2 bases and J 4 bases; bases outside gene matches: 6. The CDR3 sequence is 15 residues long. CDR3: CASSLSGQGADTQYF. The CDR3 DNA follows: TGTGCCAGCAGCTTATCGGGGCAGGGGGCAGATACGCAGTATTTT. Full variable domain (rest looked up from reference TRBV7-2 and TRBJ2-3): GAGVSQSPSNKVTEKGKDVELRCDPISGHTALYWYRQSLGQGLEFLIYFQGNSAPDKSGLPSDRFSAERTGGSVSTLTIQRTQQEDSAVYLCASSLSGQGADTQYFGPGTRLTVL.

This rearrangement joins TRBV7-1 to TRBJ2-1; the D gene could be TRBD1 or TRBD2 (5 bases each). Being an ORF, TRBV7-1 has a function that is uncertain. V was shortened by 3 bases and J by 5 bases, with 11 bases between the two germline ends. There are 14 residues in the CDR3. CDR3 loop: CASSSFRGHNEQFF. The CDR3 region has the DNA TGTGCCAGCAGCTCCTTCCGGGGCCACAATGAGCAGTTCTTC.

By share of the sample, this clonotype is large. The rearrangement uses TRBV15 and TRBJ1-5; 9 bases are a match to TRBD1. Germline-derived CDR1 and CDR2 are LNHNV and YYDKDF (reference sequence). This CDR3 contains 16 residues. J gave up 0 bases and V 1 base, and 1 base lay outside the gene matches. The CDR3 DNA is TGTGCCACCAGCAGAGGGGACAGGGCTAGCAATCAGCCCCAGCATTTT. It is translated as CATSRGDRASNQPQHF.

This clonotype is large within its sample. V usage is TRBV11-3 and J usage is TRBJ2-7; 11 bases align to TRBD1. The ends lost 5 bases at V and 5 bases at J; junction bases unmatched: 8. Per germline, CDR1 SGHNT and CDR2 YENEEA. This CDR3 is 15 amino acids long. The CDR3 here is CASSQRTGGANEQYF. Written as DNA, the CDR3 is TGTGCCAGCAGCCAGCGGACAGGGGGCGCGAACGAGCAGTACTTC.

This clonotype was observed a few times. This chain uses TRBV30 with TRBJ1-6; no definite D call. V shed 5 bases and J shed 11 bases, with 7 bases lying between them. Germline V gene lookup returns CDR1 GTSNPN and CDR2 SVGIG (reference sequence). This CDR3 has 10 amino acids. The DNA of the CDR3 is TGTGCCTGGGGAGGGACACCCCTCCACTTT. Translating it yields CAWGGTPLHF.

This clonotype turned up a few times. The genes are TRBV12-5 and TRBJ2-5; tentatively, D is TRBD2 (6 bases). This CDR3 spans 15 amino acids. In germline, CDR1 is LGHNT, CDR2 FRNRAP. Trimming took off 6 bases at V and 5 bases at J, with 19 bases between the two ends. The CDR3 region has the DNA TGTGCTAGTGGCTCCGATCTCGGGAGTATGGAGACCCAGTACTTC. It is translated as CASGSDLGSMETQYF.

By share, this clonotype ranks as large. The chain couples TRBV15 to TRBJ1-6; no reliable D call. The germline V gene has CDR1 LNHNV and CDR2 YYDKDF (reference sequence). CDR3 length: 13 amino acids. V lost 0 bases and J 6 bases, leaving 3 bases between the germline ends. In DNA, the CDR3 is TGTGCCACCAGCAGAGAGCGTAATTCACCCCTCCACTTT. Protein sequence: CATSRERNSPLHF.

This clonotype was detected a few times. The chain couples TRBV6-4 to TRBJ2-1; D possibly uses TRBD1 or TRBD2 (5 bases each). Germline CDR1 reads MRHNA; CDR2 reads SNTAGT. The CDR3 has 14 amino acids. V lost 0 bases, J lost 9 bases, and 12 bases lay in between. The CDR3 loop is CASSDSSMGTEQFF. Written as DNA, the CDR3 is TGTGCCAGCAGTGACTCCAGTATGGGGACTGAGCAGTTCTTC.

The J gene is TRBJ2-3, the V gene TRBV20-1; D tentatively reads TRBD1 or TRBD2 (6 bases each). Looked up from germline, CDR1 is DFQATT and CDR2 is SNEGSKA (reference sequence). There are 15 residues in the CDR3. Trimming shortened V by 4 bases and J by 6 bases, and 20 bases separated the two germline ends. CDR3 amino acids: CSAKGLEGVTDTQYF. Written as DNA, the CDR3 is TGCAGTGCTAAGGGTCTGGAGGGGGTAACGGATACGCAGTATTTT.

This clonotype is deemed large. The chain couples TRBV7-2 to TRBJ1-1, with D possibly matching TRBD1 (6 bases). The CDR3 length is 12 residues. Deletions cut 2 bases from V and 10 bases from J, with 11 bases between. Germline CDR1 SGHTA, CDR2 FQGNSA. CDR3 sequence: CASSLQGSRAFF. The CDR3 nucleotides read TGTGCCAGCAGCTTACAGGGGAGTCGAGCTTTCTTT.

The chain is built from TRBV15 and TRBJ2-7, with D unclear. The germline gives CDR1 LNHNV, CDR2 YYDKDF (reference sequence). Trimming shortened V by 2 bases and J by 1 base, and 6 bases separated the two germline ends. The CDR3 is made up of 13 amino acids. The CDR3 DNA is TGTGCCACCAGCAGACAGAGATCCTACGAGCAGTACTTC. Translated: CATSRQRSYEQYF.

This clonotype is large. The V gene is TRBV4-2, the J gene TRBJ1-2; D is unresolved. The CDR3 extends over 15 amino acids. From germline, CDR1 is LGHNA and CDR2 YNFKEQ. V was trimmed by 5 bases and J by 1 base, leaving 14 bases between them. The CDR3 coding sequence is TGTGCCAGCAGCTCTGGCCGTCCGATTAACTATGGCTACACCTTC. Residues: CASSSGRPINYGYTF.

This clonotype was counted only a few times. The rearrangement uses TRBV29-1 and TRBJ1-3; D unresolved. Germline V gene sequence: CDR1 SQVTM, CDR2 ANQGSEA. The CDR3 spans 13 residues. V lost 3 bases, J lost 2 bases, and 8 bases lay in between. DNA for the CDR3: TGCAGCGTTGACTCTGGGCCTGGAAACACCATATATTTT. This translates into CSVDSGPGNTIYF.

This clonotype is categorized as large. The chain couples TRBV7-2 to TRBJ2-5; 11 bases agree with TRBD1. The germline gives CDR1 SGHTA, CDR2 FQGNSA. J was trimmed by 4 bases and V by 2 bases; bases with no gene match: 6. The CDR3 length is 16 residues. This CDR3 is CASSLRDRGVGETQYF. In nucleotides, the CDR3 is TGTGCCAGCAGCTTACGGGACAGGGGGGTCGGAGAGACCCAGTACTTC.

Sample share makes this clonotype large. The chain joins TRBV10-1 to TRBJ1-6; 9 nucleotides align to TRBD1. Germline V gives CDR1 WNHNN, CDR2 SYGVQD (reference sequence). After removal of 6 bases from V and 10 bases from J, the junction contained 19 bases not matched to a gene. The CDR3 runs to 18 residues. CDR3 in DNA: TGCGCCAGCAGCCGAACGGGACAGGGATCGGAGGGGGAATCACCCCTCCACTTT. This sequence encodes CASSRTGQGSEGESPLHF.

The chain has TRBV7-2 and TRBJ2-3, with 10 nucleotides matching TRBD2. V shed 0 bases, J shed 1 base, and the junction held 7 bases outside the gene matches. From germline, CDR1 is SGHTA and CDR2 FQGNSA. This CDR3 contains 18 residues. The CDR3 spells CASSLAPRTSGRTDTQYF. Here the CDR3 DNA reads TGTGCCAGCAGCTTAGCCCCGAGGACTAGCGGCCGCACAGATACGCAGTATTTT.

Concerning this clonotype: One base away lies a much larger clone, so this may be a sequencing read error. The chain links TRBV6-1 to TRBJ1-1, with D possibly matching TRBD1 (6 bases). The CDR3 loop spans 17 amino acids. Germline assignment: CDR1 MNHNS and CDR2 SASEGT. Trimming left V 7 bases short and J 0 bases short, with 21 bases between. This chain's CDR3 is CASTSRATGMMNTEAFF. CDR3 sequence (DNA): TGTGCCAGCACCAGTAGGGCAACAGGGATGATGAACACTGAAGCTTTCTTT.

The V gene is TRBV28, the J gene TRBJ2-1, with 7 bases aligning to TRBD1. Germline CDR1 MDHEN, CDR2 SYDVKM. V shed 6 bases, J shed 7 bases, and the junction held 9 bases outside the gene matches. The CDR3 loop spans 14 amino acids. CDR3 DNA sequence: TGTGCCAGCAGCCATCGGACAGGACGGAATGAGCAGTTCTTC. Its translation: CASSHRTGRNEQFF.

The J gene is TRBJ2-7, the V gene TRBV3-1, with no clear D. The germline gives CDR1 LGHDT, CDR2 YNNKEL (reference sequence). The CDR3 sequence is 11 residues long. Deletions cut 8 bases from V and 3 bases from J, with 8 bases between. The CDR3 loop reads CASGWGYEQYF. The CDR3 bases are TGTGCCAGCGGATGGGGCTACGAGCAGTACTTC.

This clonotype was counted a few times. The gene calls are TRBV5-5 and TRBJ1-6; D is unresolved. The CDR3 sequence is 14 residues long. V was cut by 1 base and J by 9 bases, with 11 bases left in between. The germline CDR1 and CDR2 sequences are SGHKS and YYEKEE (reference sequence). CDR3 sequence (DNA): TGTGCCAGCAGCTTGACCGGGTTCCGTTCACCCCTCCACTTT. Protein: CASSLTGFRSPLHF.

V usage is TRBV6-1 and J usage is TRBJ2-7, with 8 bases lining up with TRBD1. The J segment lost 2 bases and the V segment lost 6 bases, leaving 6 bases of the junction unmatched. CDR3 length: 14 residues. The germline CDR1 and CDR2 sequences are MNHNS and SASEGT. The CDR3 coding sequence is TGTGCCAGCAGACCCGGACAGGGAGCCTACGAGCAGTACTTC. This translates into CASRPGQGAYEQYF.

This clonotype is labeled large. This chain connects TRBV7-3 to TRBJ1-1; D is possibly TRBD1 (5 bases). The CDR3 length is 13 residues. Germline values: CDR1 SGHTA, CDR2 FQGTGA. V was shortened by 9 bases and J by 8 bases, with 19 bases between the two germline ends. CDR3 protein: CASSGTKDSEAFF. In nucleotides, the CDR3 is TGTGCCAGTTCCGGGACCAAGGATTCGGAAGCTTTCTTT. The full variable domain, rest sourced from reference TRBV7-3 and TRBJ1-1, is GAGVSQTPSNKVTEKGKYVELRCDPISGHTALYWYRQSLGQGPEFLIYFQGTGAADDSGLPNDRFFAVRPEGSVSTLKIQRTERGDSAVYLCASSGTKDSEAFFGQGTRLTVV.

The chain is built from TRBV29-1 and TRBJ2-1; D uncertain. Germline assignment: CDR1 SQVTM and CDR2 ANQGSEA. The V gene lost 2 bases and the J gene lost 8 bases, with 16 bases spanning the gap. CDR3 length: 14 amino acids. The CDR3 DNA reads as TGCAGCGTTGAATTCCGCCGTGCCGGCGATGAGCAGTTCTTC. This encodes CSVEFRRAGDEQFF.

V usage is TRBV4-1 and J usage is TRBJ1-4; D is ambiguous. V gave up 0 bases and J gave up 0 bases, with 2 bases separating them. CDR1 is MGHRA, CDR2 YSYEKL, per germline. The CDR3 has 14 amino acids. Written as DNA, the CDR3 is TGCGCCAGCAGCCAAGACGCAACTAATGAAAAACTGTTTTTT. Residues: CASSQDATNEKLFF.